What follows is one TCR beta chain and its context. The data were taken from a study of blood T cells in healthy people across ages. Alongside a J-beta primer mix, a sample-barcoded 5' primer served in a second PCR lasting roughly 7 to 11 cycles. Each CDR3 protein gets one entry after TCRdb re-called the 5' RACE reads with MiXCR. Altogether around 1,000,000 distinct CDR3 sequences are present, more than 30% being singletons, with the ten largest covering about an eighth. For every donor, a draw yielded 9.5 to 10 milliliters of peripheral blood. V lost 2 bases and J 5 bases, leaving 10 bases between the germline ends. CDR3 length: 12 amino acids. Germline CDR1 reads DFQATT; CDR2 reads SNEGSKA (reference sequence).

This receptor was obtained from a man between 18 and 29 years old in good health. The genes are TRBV20-1 and TRBJ2-7; unclear D gene. The sample consisted of blood. The DNA for the CDR3 is TGCAGTGCTAGATACCAGGTCCACGAGCAGTACTTC. Its translation is CSARYQVHEQYF.